These T cell receptor beta chains were read from a single sample in a study of blood T cell repertoires in COVID-19. Generated by immunoSEQ multiplex PCR, the TCRdb table keeps only in-frame clones and is missing some. The sample has about 26,000 clones, roughly 90% seen once. Sequencing used peripheral blood. These receptors were collected from a human donor in a cohort sampled during active COVID-19. CDR3s include the opening cysteine and the closing phenylalanine or tryptophan. A D gene is named only where the DNA matches it firmly. Where a row states a size, it is once, few, many or the class of an expanded clone; other rows omit it.

d_call: TRBD1
clone_size: few
j_call: TRBJ1-2
v_call: TRBV9
cdr3_nt: TGTGCCAGCACCCCCCGGACAGGTAGAGGCTACACCTTC
cdr3_aa: CASTPRTGRGYTF

d_call: TRBD1
clone_size: once
j_call: TRBJ2-5
v_call: TRBV6-5
cdr3_nt: TGTGCCAGCAGGGACGGGACAGTGCAAGTAGAGACCCAGTACTTC
cdr3_aa: CASRDGTVQVETQYF

d_call: NA
clone_size: NA
j_call: TRBJ1-2
v_call: TRBV19
cdr3_nt: TGTGCCACAGAGCGATATGGCTACACCTTC
cdr3_aa: CATERYGYTF

d_call: NA
clone_size: NA
j_call: TRBJ2-1
v_call: TRBV9
cdr3_nt: TGTGCCAGCAGCGTAGAGATGGGGCTCAATGAGCAGTTCTTC
cdr3_aa: CASSVEMGLNEQFF

d_call: NA
clone_size: NA
j_call: TRBJ2-2
v_call: TRBV5-1
cdr3_nt: TGCGCCAGCAGCGGGCAGAAGAACACCGGGGAGCTGTTTTTT
cdr3_aa: CASSGQKNTGELFF

d_call: TRBD1
clone_size: NA
j_call: TRBJ2-2
v_call: TRBV27
cdr3_nt: TGTGCCAGCGCAACCCGATCCGGGACAGGGGTTGGTGGCGGGGAGCTGTTTTTT
cdr3_aa: CASATRSGTGVGGGELFF

d_call: TRBD2
clone_size: NA
j_call: TRBJ2-7
v_call: TRBV29-1
cdr3_nt: TGCAGCGTGGTCCCGGGACTAGCGGGGCTCGAGCAGTACTTC
cdr3_aa: CSVVPGLAGLEQYF

d_call: TRBD1
clone_size: NA
j_call: TRBJ2-6
v_call: TRBV27
cdr3_nt: TGTGCCAGCAGTTCCACCCCCCGGGACAGGTCCCTGGGGGGGGCCAACGTCCTGACTTTC
cdr3_aa: CASSSTPRDRSLGGANVLTF

d_call: NA
clone_size: few
j_call: TRBJ1-3
v_call: TRBV20-1
cdr3_nt: TGCAGTGCTAGTTTCCTTGGGCCGAGCTCTGGAAACACCATATATTTT
cdr3_aa: CSASFLGPSSGNTIYF

d_call: NA
clone_size: NA
j_call: TRBJ1-4
v_call: TRBV7-9
cdr3_nt: TGTGCCAGCAGCTTAGGTATGCGGGCTGAAAAACTGTTTTTT
cdr3_aa: CASSLGMRAEKLFF

d_call: TRBD2
clone_size: NA
j_call: TRBJ2-1
v_call: TRBV19
cdr3_nt: TGTGCCAGTCAACCGGGGGGACACAATGAGCAGTTCTTC
cdr3_aa: CASQPGGHNEQFF

d_call: TRBD1
clone_size: NA
j_call: TRBJ2-1
v_call: TRBV4-2
cdr3_nt: TGTGCCAGCAGCCCTGGTCGGACAGGGGCGTCCGATGAGCAGTTCTTC
cdr3_aa: CASSPGRTGASDEQFF

d_call: NA
clone_size: NA
j_call: TRBJ1-1
v_call: TRBV3-1/TRBV3-2
cdr3_nt: TGTGCCAGCAGCCAATCGACCTCGGGGAACACTGAAGCTTTCTTT
cdr3_aa: CASSQSTSGNTEAFF

d_call: NA
clone_size: NA
j_call: TRBJ2-3
v_call: TRBV14
cdr3_nt: TGTGCCAGCAGCCTGACTAGAAATACGCAGTATTTT
cdr3_aa: CASSLTRNTQYF